Following are 5 T cell receptor beta chains from one sample sequenced in a study of blood T cell repertoires in COVID-19. Libraries were prepared by immunoSEQ multiplex PCR; TCRdb keeps only in-frame clonotypes and omits some of them. The sample has some 200,000 clones; roughly 83% are singletons. The specimen was PBMCs or T cells enriched from blood (not recorded which). These receptors all come from a woman aged 40 to 50 with acute COVID-19.

This clone came up once. The chain carries TRBV3-1 (or the pseudogene TRBV3-2) and TRBJ2-3; possibly TRBD1 for D (5 bases). The V gene's germline CDR1 is LGHDT and CDR2 YNNKEL (reference sequence). The CDR3 is 15 amino acids. Trimming cost V 4 bases and J 5 bases, with 16 bases left between them. CDR3 nucleotide sequence: TGTGCCAGCAGCCGGCCTTTGGGGCGCGGAGATACGCAGTATTTT. This sequence encodes CASSRPLGRGDTQYF.

The genes are TRBV6-5 and TRBJ2-5, with TRBD2 identical over 11 bases. Germline loops: CDR1 MNHEY, CDR2 SVGAGI. The CDR3 length is 16 residues. Germline trimming cut 4 bases from V and 4 bases from J; bases unmatched to any gene: 8. This chain's CDR3 is CASSFTGLAGTETQYF. CDR3 coding DNA: TGTGCCAGCAGTTTCACAGGACTAGCGGGTACAGAGACCCAGTACTTC.

The chain uses TRBV15 and TRBJ2-4; 8 bases agree with TRBD2. V was clipped by 3 bases and J by 9 bases; unmatched bases: 7. Germline V gene sequence: CDR1 LNHNV, CDR2 YYDKDF (reference sequence). CDR3 length equals 14 residues. CDR3 in amino acids: CATSSMTSDGIQYF. The DNA of the CDR3 is TGTGCCACCAGCAGTATGACTAGCGACGGCATTCAGTACTTC. Full variable domain (missing parts from reference TRBV15 and TRBJ2-4): DAMVIQNPRYQVTQFGKPVTLSCSQTLNHNVMYWYQQKSSQAPKLLFHYYDKDFNNEADTPDNFQSRRPNTSFCFLDIRSPGLGDTAMYLCATSSMTSDGIQYFGAGTRLSVL.

Details on this clone: Other nucleotide sequences from this sample produce the same CDR3. Here the CDR3 reads CASSSTGYGYTF. The CDR3 DNA reads as TGTGCCAGCAGCTCAACAGGGTATGGCTACACCTTC. This rearrangement joins TRBV3-1 (or the pseudogene TRBV3-2) to TRBJ1-2; maybe TRBD1 (6 bases). The length of the CDR3 is 12 residues. V lost 5 bases, J lost 5 bases, and 9 bases lay in between. The germline V gene encodes CDR1 LGHDT and CDR2 YNNKEL (reference sequence).

This clone was seen just once. The rearrangement joins TRBV13 to TRBJ1-6; 7 bases agree with TRBD1. The CDR3 contains 17 residues. The germline V gene encodes CDR1 PRHDT and CDR2 FYEKMQ (reference sequence). The junction had 16 bases not matched to a gene; V was cut back by 4 bases and J by 10 bases. Here the CDR3 DNA reads TGTGCCAGCAGCTCATCCCACCGGGACAGCCGAGGGTCACCCCTCCACTTT. It specifies CASSSSHRDSRGSPLHF.